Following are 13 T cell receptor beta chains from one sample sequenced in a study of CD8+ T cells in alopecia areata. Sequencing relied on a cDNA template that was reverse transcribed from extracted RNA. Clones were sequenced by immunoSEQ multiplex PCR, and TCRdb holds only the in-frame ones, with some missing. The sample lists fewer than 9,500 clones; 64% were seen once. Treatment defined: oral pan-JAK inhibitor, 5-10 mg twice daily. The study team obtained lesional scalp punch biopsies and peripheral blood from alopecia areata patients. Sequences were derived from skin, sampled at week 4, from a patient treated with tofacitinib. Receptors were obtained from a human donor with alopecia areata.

CDR3 nucleotide sequence: TGTGCCAGCAGTTCAGGGACTGAAGCTTTCTTT. Amino acids: CASSSGTEAFF. The J gene is TRBJ1-1, the V gene TRBV9, with TRBD1 as a possible D gene (5 bases). V lost 5 bases, J lost 5 bases, and 7 bases lay in between. The CDR3 spans 11 residues. Germline loops: CDR1 SGDLS, CDR2 YYNGEE.

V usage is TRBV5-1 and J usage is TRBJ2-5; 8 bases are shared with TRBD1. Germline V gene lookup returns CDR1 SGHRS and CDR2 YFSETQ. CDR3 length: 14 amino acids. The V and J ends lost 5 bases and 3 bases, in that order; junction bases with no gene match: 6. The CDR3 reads CASRGTGAEETQYF. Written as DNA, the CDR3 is TGCGCCAGCAGGGGGACAGGTGCGGAAGAGACCCAGTACTTC. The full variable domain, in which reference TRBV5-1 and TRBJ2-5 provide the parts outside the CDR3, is KAGVTQTPRYLIKTRGQQVTLSCSPISGHRSVSWYQQTPGQGLQFLFEYFSETQRNKGNFPGRFSGRQFSNSRSEMNVSTLELGDSALYLCASRGTGAEETQYFGPGTRLLVL.

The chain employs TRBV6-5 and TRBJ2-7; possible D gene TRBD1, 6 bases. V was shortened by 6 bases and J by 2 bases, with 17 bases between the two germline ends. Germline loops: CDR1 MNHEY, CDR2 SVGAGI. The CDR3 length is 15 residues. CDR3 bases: TGTGCCAGCAGCTACGACAGGTCCTCACCCTACGAGCAGTACTTC. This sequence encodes CASSYDRSSPYEQYF.

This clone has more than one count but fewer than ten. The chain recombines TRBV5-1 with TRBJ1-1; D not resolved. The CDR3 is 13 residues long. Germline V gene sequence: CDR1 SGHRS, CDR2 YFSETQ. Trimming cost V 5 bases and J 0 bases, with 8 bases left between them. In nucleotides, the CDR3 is TGCGCCAGCAGGGGGTCCATGAACACTGAAGCTTTCTTT. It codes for CASRGSMNTEAFF.

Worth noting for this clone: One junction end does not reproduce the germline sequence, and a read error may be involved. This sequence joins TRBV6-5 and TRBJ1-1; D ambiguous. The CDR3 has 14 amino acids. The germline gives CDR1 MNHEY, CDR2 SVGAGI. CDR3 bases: TGTGCCATCAGTGAGCGACACATGAACACTGAAGCTTTCTTT. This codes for CAISERHMNTEAFF.

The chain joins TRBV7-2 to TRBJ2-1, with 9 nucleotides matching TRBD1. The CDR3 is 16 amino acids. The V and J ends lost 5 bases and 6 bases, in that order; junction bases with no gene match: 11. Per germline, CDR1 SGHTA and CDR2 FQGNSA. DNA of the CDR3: TGTGCCAGCAGCGTACGGGACAGGGTGAGACCCAATGAGCAGTTCTTC. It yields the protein CASSVRDRVRPNEQFF.

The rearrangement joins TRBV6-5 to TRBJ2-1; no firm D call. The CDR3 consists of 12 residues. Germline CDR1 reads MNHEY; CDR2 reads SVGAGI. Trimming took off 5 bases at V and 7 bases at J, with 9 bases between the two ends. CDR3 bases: TGTGCCAGCAGTCTCTTGCTAAATGAGCAGTTCTTC. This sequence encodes CASSLLLNEQFF.

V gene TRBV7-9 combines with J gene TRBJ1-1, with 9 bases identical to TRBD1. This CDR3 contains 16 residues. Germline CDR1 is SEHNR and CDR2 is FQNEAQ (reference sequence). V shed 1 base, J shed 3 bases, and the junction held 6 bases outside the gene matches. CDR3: CASSLGTGASDTEAFF. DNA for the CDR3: TGTGCCAGCAGCTTAGGGACAGGGGCTTCGGACACTGAAGCTTTCTTT.

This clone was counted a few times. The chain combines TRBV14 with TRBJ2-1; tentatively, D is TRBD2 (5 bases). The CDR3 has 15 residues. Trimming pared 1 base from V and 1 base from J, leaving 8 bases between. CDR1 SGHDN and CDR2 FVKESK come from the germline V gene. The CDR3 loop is CASSQVPGSYNEQFF. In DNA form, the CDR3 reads TGTGCCAGCAGCCAAGTACCGGGATCCTACAATGAGCAGTTCTTC.

Here the CDR3 reads CASSSGTSGGLVEQFF. DNA for the CDR3: TGCGCCAGCAGCTCCGGGACTAGCGGGGGGCTGGTAGAGCAGTTCTTC. The J gene is TRBJ2-1, the V gene TRBV5-1; TRBD2 matches 15 bases. Germline lookup yields CDR1 SGHRS and CDR2 YFSETQ. The CDR3 sequence is 16 residues long. V lost 3 bases, J lost 10 bases, and 8 bases stayed unmatched. Drawing the rest from reference TRBV5-1 and TRBJ2-1, the complete variable domain is KAGVTQTPRYLIKTRGQQVTLSCSPISGHRSVSWYQQTPGQGLQFLFEYFSETQRNKGNFPGRFSGRQFSNSRSEMNVSTLELGDSALYLCASSSGTSGGLVEQFFGPGTRLTVL.

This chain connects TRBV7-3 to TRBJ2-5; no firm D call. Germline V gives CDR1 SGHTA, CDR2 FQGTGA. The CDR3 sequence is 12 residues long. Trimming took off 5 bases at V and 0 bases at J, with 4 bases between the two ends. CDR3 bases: TGTGCCAGCAGCGCCGACCAAGAGACCCAGTACTTC. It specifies CASSADQETQYF.

CDR3 nucleotide sequence: TGTGCCAGCAGCTCCACTCGGACAGCGGAAGAAAAAAACATTCAGTACTTC. This codes for CASSSTRTAEEKNIQYF. The J gene is TRBJ2-4, the V gene TRBV7-2, with a weak D call TRBD1 (6 bases). Trimming cost V 4 bases and J 4 bases, with 20 bases left between them. The CDR3 has 17 residues. Per germline, CDR1 SGHTA and CDR2 FQGNSA.

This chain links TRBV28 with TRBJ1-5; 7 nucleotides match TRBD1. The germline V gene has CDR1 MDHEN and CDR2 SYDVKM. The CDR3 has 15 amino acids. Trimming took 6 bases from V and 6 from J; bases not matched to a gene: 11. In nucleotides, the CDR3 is TGTGCCAGCAGAACCGACAGGGTAGGGGCTCAGCCCCAGCATTTT. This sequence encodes CASRTDRVGAQPQHF.